This T cell receptor beta chain was retrieved from a study of T-cell reconstitution after alpha-beta-depleted transplantation in children. For TCRbeta, the library was prepared with unique molecular identifiers. TCRdb re-called the PCR reads through MiXCR, storing one row per CDR3 protein. Seen here are 530,000 or so distinct CDR3 sequences, around 27% observed once, and the top ten hold around a third. The CDR3 sequence is 15 residues long. Germline V gene sequence: CDR1 DFQATT, CDR2 SNEGSKA (reference sequence). V shed 3 bases and J 3 bases; nucleotides not matched to a gene: 9. The chain employs TRBV20-1 and TRBJ2-7, with TRBD2 matching 9 bases. The receptor's source is a boy under two years old with Wiskott-Aldrich syndrome, due to receive a stem cell transplant. This sample comprised PBMCs, obtained before TCRalphabeta/CD19-depleted stem cell transplant. CDR3 residues: CSASSTSGWDYEQYF. As DNA, the CDR3 is TGCAGTGCTAGTTCTACTAGCGGGTGGGACTACGAGCAGTACTTC.